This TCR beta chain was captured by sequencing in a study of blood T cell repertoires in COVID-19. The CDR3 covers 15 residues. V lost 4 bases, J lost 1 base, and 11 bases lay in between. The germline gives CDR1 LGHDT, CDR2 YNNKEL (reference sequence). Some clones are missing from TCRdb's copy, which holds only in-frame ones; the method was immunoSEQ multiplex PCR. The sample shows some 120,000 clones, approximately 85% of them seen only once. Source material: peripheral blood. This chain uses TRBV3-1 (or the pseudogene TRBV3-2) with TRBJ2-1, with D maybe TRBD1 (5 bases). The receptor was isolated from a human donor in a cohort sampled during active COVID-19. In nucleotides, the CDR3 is TGTGCCAGCAGCCGAACCAGGGCATCCTACAATGAGCAGTTCTTC. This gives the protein CASSRTRASYNEQFF.